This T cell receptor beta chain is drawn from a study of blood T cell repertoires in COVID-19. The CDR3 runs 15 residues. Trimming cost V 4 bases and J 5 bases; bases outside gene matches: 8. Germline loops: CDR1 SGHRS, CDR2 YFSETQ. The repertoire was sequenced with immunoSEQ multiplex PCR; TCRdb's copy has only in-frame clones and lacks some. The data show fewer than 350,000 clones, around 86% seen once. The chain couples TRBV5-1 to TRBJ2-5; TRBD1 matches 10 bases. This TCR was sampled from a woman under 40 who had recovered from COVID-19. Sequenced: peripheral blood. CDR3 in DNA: TGCGCCAGCAGCCCATTGACAGGGGGCGGGGAGACCCAGTACTTC. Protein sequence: CASSPLTGGGETQYF.